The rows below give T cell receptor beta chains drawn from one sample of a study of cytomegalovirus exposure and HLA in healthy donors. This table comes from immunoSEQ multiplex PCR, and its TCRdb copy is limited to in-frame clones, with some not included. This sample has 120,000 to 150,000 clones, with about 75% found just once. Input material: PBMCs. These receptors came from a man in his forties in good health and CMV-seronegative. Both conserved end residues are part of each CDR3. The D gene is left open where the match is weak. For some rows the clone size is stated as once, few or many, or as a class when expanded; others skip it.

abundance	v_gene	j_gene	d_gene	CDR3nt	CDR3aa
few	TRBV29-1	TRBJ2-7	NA	TGCAGCGTCTCAGGGTTTAGCTCCTACGAGCAGTACTTC	CSVSGFSSYEQYF
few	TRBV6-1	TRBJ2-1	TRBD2	TGTGCCAGCAGTGCTGGACTAGCGGGCAACAATGAGCAGTTCTTC	CASSAGLAGNNEQFF
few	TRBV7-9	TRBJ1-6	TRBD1	TGTGCCAGCAGCCTGAACAGGGGCTCCTATAATTCACCCCTCCACTTT	CASSLNRGSYNSPLHF
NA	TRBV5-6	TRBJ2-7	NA	TGTGCCAGCAGCTTGGGACCCCTCGTCGAGGGATACGAGCAGTACTTC	CASSLGPLVEGYEQYF
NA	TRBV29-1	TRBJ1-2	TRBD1	TGCAGCGCCCGACAGGGGGCGGTTGGCTACACCTTC	CSARQGAVGYTF
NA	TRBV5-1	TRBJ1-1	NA	TGCGCCAGCAGCTTGGCTACAGACCTGAACACTGAAGCTTTCTTT	CASSLATDLNTEAFF
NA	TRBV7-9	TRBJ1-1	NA	TGTGCCAGCAGGCTTTCAGGGGCGTTCATGAACACTGAAGCTTTCTTT	CASRLSGAFMNTEAFF
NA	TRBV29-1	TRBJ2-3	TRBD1	TGCAGCGTTGTGGGGGACAGGGGCGGCACAGATACGCAGTATTTT	CSVVGDRGGTDTQYF
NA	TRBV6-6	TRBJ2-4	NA	TGTGCCAGCAGTTACACCGCAGCTAGAGTCAAAAACATTCAGTACTTC	CASSYTAARVKNIQYF
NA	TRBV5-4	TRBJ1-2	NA	TGTGCCACCCAGAAATCTAACTATGGCTACACCTTC	CATQKSNYGYTF
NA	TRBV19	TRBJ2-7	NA	TGTGCCAGTAGTATAATCGGCAGGACCTACGAGCAGTACTTC	CASSIIGRTYEQYF
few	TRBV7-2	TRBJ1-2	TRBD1	TGTGCCAGCAGCTTGGGACAGGGGGCATATGGCTACACCTTC	CASSLGQGAYGYTF